The rows below give T cell receptor beta chains drawn from one sample of a study of technical replicates of blood from several donors. This table comes from immunoSEQ multiplex PCR, and its TCRdb copy is limited to in-frame clones, with some not included. The sample carries tens of thousands of clones, 90% to 96% recorded once. The specimen sequenced was T cells isolated from PBMCs. The receptors derive from a human donor in good health. CDR3s include the opening cysteine and the closing phenylalanine or tryptophan. D genes are given only for firm matches. Clone size is not always given. Where it is, it says once, few, many or a class for expanded clones.

d_call: -; j_call: TRBJ1-4; v_call: TRBV21-1; clone_size: -; cdr3_aa: CASSKEAGNEKLFF; cdr3_nt: TGTGCCAGCAGCAAAGAGGCGGGGAATGAAAAACTGTTTTTT
d_call: -; j_call: TRBJ1-2; v_call: TRBV2; clone_size: -; cdr3_aa: CASSEGASPHYGYTF; cdr3_nt: TGTGCCAGCAGTGAAGGGGCCAGCCCCCACTATGGCTACACCTTC
d_call: -; j_call: TRBJ2-7; v_call: TRBV6-1; clone_size: -; cdr3_aa: CASSEVRTGVGEQYF; cdr3_nt: TGTGCCAGCAGTGAGGTAAGAACGGGAGTCGGCGAGCAGTACTTC
d_call: -; j_call: TRBJ2-2; v_call: TRBV2; clone_size: -; cdr3_aa: CASRAGELFF; cdr3_nt: TGTGCCAGCAGGGCTGGGGAGCTGTTTTTT
d_call: TRBD1; j_call: TRBJ2-1; v_call: TRBV7-3; clone_size: -; cdr3_aa: CASSLTSGTGYYNEQFF; cdr3_nt: TGTGCCAGCAGCTTAACGTCGGGGACAGGGTATTACAATGAGCAGTTCTTC
d_call: -; j_call: TRBJ1-3; v_call: TRBV11-2; clone_size: -; cdr3_aa: CASSITRAGNTIYF; cdr3_nt: TGTGCCAGCAGCATCACGAGGGCTGGAAACACCATATATTTT
d_call: TRBD1; j_call: TRBJ2-5; v_call: TRBV9; clone_size: once; cdr3_aa: CASSPSGTGWRETQYF; cdr3_nt: TGTGCCAGCAGCCCCTCCGGGACAGGGTGGAGAGAGACCCAGTACTTC
d_call: -; j_call: TRBJ2-1; v_call: TRBV28; clone_size: -; cdr3_aa: CASSSSDFSYNEQFF; cdr3_nt: TGTGCCAGCAGTTCCTCGGACTTCTCCTACAATGAGCAGTTCTTC
d_call: -; j_call: TRBJ1-5; v_call: TRBV28; clone_size: -; cdr3_aa: CASTQGGGRGQPQHF; cdr3_nt: TGTGCCAGCACCCAGGGAGGGGGGAGAGGTCAGCCCCAGCATTTT
d_call: TRBD2; j_call: TRBJ2-4; v_call: TRBV2; clone_size: -; cdr3_aa: CASISGRDFSKNIQYF; cdr3_nt: TGTGCCAGCATAAGCGGGAGGGATTTTTCCAAAAACATTCAGTACTTC
d_call: -; j_call: TRBJ1-2; v_call: TRBV19; clone_size: -; cdr3_aa: CASSTDTPNYGYTF; cdr3_nt: TGTGCCAGTAGTACGGACACACCTAACTATGGCTACACCTTC
d_call: -; j_call: TRBJ1-5; v_call: TRBV6-1; clone_size: -; cdr3_aa: CASNGGNNNQPQHF; cdr3_nt: TGTGCCAGCAACGGGGGGAATAACAATCAGCCCCAGCATTTT
d_call: -; j_call: TRBJ2-3; v_call: TRBV4-3; clone_size: -; cdr3_aa: CASSQDQGSTSKSTDTQYF; cdr3_nt: TGCGCCAGCAGCCAGGACCAGGGGTCCACCTCCAAGAGCACAGATACGCAGTATTTT
d_call: TRBD1; j_call: TRBJ1-5; v_call: TRBV5-5; clone_size: -; cdr3_aa: CASSLQGVPQPQHF; cdr3_nt: TGTGCCAGCAGCTTACAGGGGGTACCTCAGCCCCAGCATTTT
d_call: -; j_call: TRBJ1-2; v_call: TRBV5-6; clone_size: -; cdr3_aa: CASSQQGDYGYTF; cdr3_nt: TGTGCCAGCAGCCAACAGGGAGACTATGGCTACACCTTC
d_call: TRBD1; j_call: TRBJ2-5; v_call: TRBV6-6; clone_size: -; cdr3_aa: CASLTTGEGETQYF; cdr3_nt: TGTGCCAGCCTGACGACAGGGGAAGGAGAGACCCAGTACTTC
d_call: -; j_call: TRBJ2-5; v_call: TRBV9; clone_size: -; cdr3_aa: CASSGAPDRTQYF; cdr3_nt: TGTGCCAGCAGCGGGGCCCCGGATAGGACCCAGTACTTC
d_call: -; j_call: TRBJ1-2; v_call: TRBV5-1; clone_size: -; cdr3_aa: CASSLRLYYGYTF; cdr3_nt: TGCGCCAGCAGCTTGAGACTGTACTATGGCTACACCTTC
d_call: -; j_call: TRBJ2-7; v_call: TRBV20-1; clone_size: -; cdr3_aa: CSATGVYEQYF; cdr3_nt: TGCAGTGCTACGGGAGTCTACGAGCAGTACTTC
d_call: -; j_call: TRBJ2-7; v_call: TRBV18; clone_size: -; cdr3_aa: CASSPSTVTEYEQYF; cdr3_nt: TGTGCCAGCTCACCAAGCACCGTGACAGAGTACGAGCAGTACTTC
d_call: -; j_call: TRBJ2-5; v_call: TRBV7-9; clone_size: -; cdr3_aa: CASSLNGQQETQYF; cdr3_nt: TGTGCCAGCAGCTTGAACGGACAGCAAGAGACCCAGTACTTC
d_call: -; j_call: TRBJ2-7; v_call: TRBV7-8; clone_size: -; cdr3_aa: CASSLTGTYEQYF; cdr3_nt: TGTGCCAGCAGCTTGACAGGAACCTACGAGCAGTACTTC
d_call: -; j_call: TRBJ1-2; v_call: TRBV27; clone_size: -; cdr3_aa: CASRTGDGYTF; cdr3_nt: TGTGCCAGCAGGACGGGTGATGGCTACACCTTC
d_call: -; j_call: TRBJ1-2; v_call: TRBV19; clone_size: -; cdr3_aa: CASSTGDVYGYTF; cdr3_nt: TGTGCCAGTAGTACGGGGGACGTCTATGGCTACACCTTC
d_call: -; j_call: TRBJ2-5; v_call: TRBV25-1; clone_size: -; cdr3_aa: CASSETGQETQYF; cdr3_nt: TGTGCCAGCAGTGAAACAGGGCAAGAGACCCAGTACTTC
d_call: -; j_call: TRBJ1-1; v_call: TRBV7-6; clone_size: -; cdr3_aa: CASSHLQGELTTEAFF; cdr3_nt: TGTGCCAGCAGCCATTTACAGGGAGAACTGACAACTGAAGCTTTCTTT
d_call: -; j_call: TRBJ2-5; v_call: TRBV5-1; clone_size: -; cdr3_aa: CASSSARETQYF; cdr3_nt: TGCGCCAGCAGCTCCGCCAGAGAGACCCAGTACTTC
d_call: -; j_call: TRBJ1-3; v_call: TRBV9; clone_size: -; cdr3_aa: CASSVVGGEGNTIYF; cdr3_nt: TGTGCCAGCAGCGTAGTGGGAGGGGAAGGAAACACCATATATTTT
d_call: -; j_call: TRBJ2-2; v_call: TRBV28; clone_size: -; cdr3_aa: CATTGSGELFF; cdr3_nt: TGTGCCACAACAGGTTCCGGGGAGCTGTTTTTT
d_call: -; j_call: TRBJ2-2; v_call: TRBV28; clone_size: -; cdr3_aa: CASRPWPGELFF; cdr3_nt: TGTGCCAGCAGACCTTGGCCCGGGGAGCTGTTTTTT
d_call: TRBD2; j_call: TRBJ2-3; v_call: TRBV4-2; clone_size: -; cdr3_aa: CASSRRTSGSTDTQYF; cdr3_nt: TGTGCCAGCAGCCGACGGACTAGCGGGAGCACAGATACGCAGTATTTT
d_call: TRBD1; j_call: TRBJ1-5; v_call: TRBV4-1; clone_size: -; cdr3_aa: CASSPDAHGQGQHF; cdr3_nt: TGCGCCAGCAGCCCCGACGCCCATGGACAGGGCCAGCATTTT
d_call: TRBD1; j_call: TRBJ2-7; v_call: TRBV6-6; clone_size: -; cdr3_aa: CASSWDSRQQYF; cdr3_nt: TGTGCCAGCAGTTGGGACAGTAGACAGCAGTACTTC
d_call: TRBD2; j_call: TRBJ2-6; v_call: TRBV9; clone_size: -; cdr3_aa: CASSVSGSAGANVLTF; cdr3_nt: TGTGCCAGCAGCGTAAGCGGGAGTGCTGGGGCCAACGTCCTGACTTTC
d_call: -; j_call: TRBJ2-1; v_call: TRBV19; clone_size: -; cdr3_aa: CASTKKVTASSYNEQFF; cdr3_nt: TGTGCCAGTACCAAGAAGGTGACAGCTAGCTCCTACAATGAGCAGTTCTTC
d_call: TRBD1; j_call: TRBJ2-2; v_call: TRBV7-9; clone_size: -; cdr3_aa: CASSTQGAGELFF; cdr3_nt: TGTGCCAGCAGCACACAGGGGGCCGGGGAGCTGTTTTTT
d_call: -; j_call: TRBJ2-5; v_call: TRBV13; clone_size: -; cdr3_aa: CASRYRPQETQYF; cdr3_nt: TGTGCCAGCAGGTACAGGCCCCAAGAGACCCAGTACTTC
d_call: -; j_call: TRBJ2-1; v_call: TRBV11-2; clone_size: -; cdr3_aa: CASSLIGNEQFF; cdr3_nt: TGTGCCAGCAGCTTAATCGGGAATGAGCAGTTCTTC
d_call: -; j_call: TRBJ2-7; v_call: TRBV11-2; clone_size: -; cdr3_aa: CASSPRPGDEQYF; cdr3_nt: TGTGCCAGCAGCCCACGGCCGGGGGACGAGCAGTACTTC
d_call: -; j_call: TRBJ2-1; v_call: TRBV4-3; clone_size: -; cdr3_aa: CASSQEEGNEQFF; cdr3_nt: TGCGCCAGCAGCCAAGAGGAGGGAAATGAGCAGTTCTTC
d_call: TRBD2; j_call: TRBJ2-7; v_call: TRBV18; clone_size: -; cdr3_aa: CASSPGTSGIYEQYF; cdr3_nt: TGTGCCAGCTCACCAGGAACTAGCGGGATTTACGAGCAGTACTTC
d_call: -; j_call: TRBJ2-1; v_call: TRBV29-1; clone_size: -; cdr3_aa: CSDEGVYNEQFF; cdr3_nt: TGCAGCGACGAGGGTGTTTACAATGAGCAGTTCTTC
d_call: TRBD1; j_call: TRBJ2-3; v_call: TRBV4-1; clone_size: -; cdr3_aa: CASSHQDREADTQYF; cdr3_nt: TGCGCCAGCAGCCATCAGGACAGGGAAGCAGATACGCAGTATTTT
d_call: -; j_call: TRBJ1-2; v_call: TRBV2; clone_size: -; cdr3_aa: CASGLTGGYGYTF; cdr3_nt: TGTGCCAGCGGGTTAACAGGCGGCTATGGCTACACCTTC
d_call: -; j_call: TRBJ1-1; v_call: TRBV2; clone_size: -; cdr3_aa: CASSEDINTEAFF; cdr3_nt: TGTGCCAGCAGTGAGGACATCAACACTGAAGCTTTCTTT
d_call: TRBD2; j_call: TRBJ2-7; v_call: TRBV7-2; clone_size: -; cdr3_aa: CASSLVGTSGYEQYF; cdr3_nt: TGTGCCAGCAGCTTAGTCGGGACTAGCGGCTACGAGCAGTACTTC
d_call: -; j_call: TRBJ1-2; v_call: TRBV29-1; clone_size: -; cdr3_aa: CSVEDPGYYGYTF; cdr3_nt: TGCAGCGTTGAAGATCCGGGGTACTATGGCTACACCTTC
d_call: -; j_call: TRBJ2-3; v_call: TRBV21-1; clone_size: -; cdr3_aa: CASSPRGTGQTDTQYF; cdr3_nt: TGTGCCAGCAGCCCTCGTGGGACAGGGCAGACAGATACGCAGTATTTT
d_call: -; j_call: TRBJ2-1; v_call: TRBV4-1; clone_size: -; cdr3_aa: CASSQLGGLSYNEQFF; cdr3_nt: TGCGCCAGCAGTCAACTAGGAGGGCTCAGCTACAATGAGCAGTTCTTC
d_call: TRBD2; j_call: TRBJ2-1; v_call: TRBV5-4; clone_size: -; cdr3_aa: CASSSGGLAEINEQFF; cdr3_nt: TGTGCCAGCAGCTCGGGTGGACTAGCGGAAATCAATGAGCAGTTCTTC
d_call: TRBD1; j_call: TRBJ1-2; v_call: TRBV9; clone_size: -; cdr3_aa: CASSVGRSGGRLGYTF; cdr3_nt: TGTGCCAGCAGCGTAGGGAGGTCAGGGGGTCGGTTGGGCTACACCTTC
d_call: -; j_call: TRBJ2-1; v_call: TRBV4-3; clone_size: -; cdr3_aa: CASSQGWLAHNEQFF; cdr3_nt: TGCGCCAGCAGCCAAGGATGGCTAGCTCACAATGAGCAGTTCTTC
d_call: -; j_call: TRBJ1-2; v_call: TRBV6-5; clone_size: -; cdr3_aa: CASSYYSYYGYTF; cdr3_nt: TGTGCCAGCAGTTACTACTCCTACTATGGCTACACCTTC
d_call: -; j_call: TRBJ1-5; v_call: TRBV27; clone_size: -; cdr3_aa: CASSSSAGGFPQLQHF; cdr3_nt: -